This T cell receptor beta chain stems from a study of breast tumors, draining lymph nodes, adjacent tissues. Study-level results: Luminal-like breast cancer showed significantly higher tumor–nontumor repertoire similarity than basal-like.

As to this clonotype: Its antigen is as yet unknown.

Using its own MiXCR run on the multiplex PCR reads, TCRdb lists one record per CDR3 protein. The table records 15,000 to 20,000 distinct CDR3 sequences, 63% of them present only once. Sequencing input: tumor-adjacent breast tissue. This sequence was found in a female donor with breast cancer. Some clones in this sample may be carry-over from other donors' samples.

CDR3 DNA sequence: TGCAGTGCTACCCGACTGTCCGCGAATTCACCCCTCCACTTT. Residues: CSATRLSANSPLHF. The V gene is TRBV20-1, the J gene TRBJ1-6; no clear D gene. Germline V gives CDR1 DFQATT, CDR2 SNEGSKA (reference sequence). Trimming cost V 4 bases and J 7 bases, with 14 bases left between them. This CDR3 spans 14 amino acids.